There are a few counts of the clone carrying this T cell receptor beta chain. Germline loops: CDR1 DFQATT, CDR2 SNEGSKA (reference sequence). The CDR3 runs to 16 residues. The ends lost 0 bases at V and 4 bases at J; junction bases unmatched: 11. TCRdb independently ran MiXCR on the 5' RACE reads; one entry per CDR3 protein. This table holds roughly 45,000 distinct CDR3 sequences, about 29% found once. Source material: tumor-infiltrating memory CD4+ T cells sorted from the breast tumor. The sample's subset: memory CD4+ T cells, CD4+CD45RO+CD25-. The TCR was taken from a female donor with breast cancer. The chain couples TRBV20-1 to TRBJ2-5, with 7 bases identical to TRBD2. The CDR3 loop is CSARDPTGGRGETQYF. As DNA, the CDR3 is TGCAGTGCTAGAGATCCCACCGGCGGGAGAGGAGAGACCCAGTACTTC.